This T cell receptor (beta chain) was profiled in a study of T cell repertoires in cytomegalovirus infection. TCRdb recomputed calls from the reads with MiXCR, one row per CDR3 protein. The sample yields 450,000 to 550,000 distinct CDR3 sequences, under 45% seen once. Points on this clonotype: Its antigen is undetermined.

Points from the study as a whole: Identification of carriers of CMV plus the relevant HLA was achieved through cumulative public TCR beta family frequency. Clonotypes of TCR beta that were HLA-C-restricted and CMV-specific dominated the ex vivo response.

The CDR3 contains 13 residues. From germline, CDR1 is MNHEY and CDR2 SMNVEV (reference sequence). V dropped 4 bases and J dropped 2 bases, with 9 bases sitting between them. This sequence was found in a human donor in good health (CMV status not recorded). Some clones in this sample may be carry-over from other donors' samples. The rearrangement links TRBV27 to TRBJ2-7; D ambiguous. Material: cultured PBMCs, obtained from culture after CMV antigen stimulation. CDR3 DNA sequence: TGTGCCAGCAGTTCAAAGGGCCCCTACGAGCAGTACTTC. Protein: CASSSKGPYEQYF.